The present entry profiles one T cell receptor (beta chain) with its context. Its matching antigen is unknown. The length of the CDR3 is 13 residues. The germline CDR1 and CDR2 sequences are MNHEY and SVGAGI. V gave up 6 bases and J gave up 5 bases, with 13 bases separating them. Clones were sequenced by immunoSEQ multiplex PCR, and TCRdb holds only the in-frame ones, with some missing. The table includes roughly 99,000 clones, 91% detected once. These data belong to a study of T cell responses to AZD1222 COVID-19 vaccine. Overall study: Second doses were pooled across both intervals (about 4 or about 12 weeks).

Study-wide results and caveats: Donors were largely white British and mainly female; clonal diversity was possibly underestimated. Per reports, nearly half of all spike-specific TCRs target regions that are unmutated in variants. Elevations in Spike-specific TCR breadth and depth followed administration of two AZD1222 doses.

The sequence was obtained from an adult in good health. This chain joins TRBV6-5 and TRBJ1-1; the D gene is possibly TRBD1 (6 bases). The material was peripheral blood, obtained on day 0 of AZD1222 vaccination. The chain's CDR3 is CASSLKQGTEAFF. CDR3 coding DNA: TGTGCCAGCAGCTTAAAACAGGGTACTGAAGCTTTCTTT.